The clone carrying this T cell receptor beta chain occurred a few times. Its antigen is undetermined. TCRdb re-derived calls from the 5' RACE reads in MiXCR, one entry per CDR3 protein. The sample contains 200,000 to 250,000 distinct CDR3 sequences, about 10% of which appear only once. The CDR3 runs to 15 residues. CDR1 LNHNV and CDR2 YYDKDF come from the germline V gene (reference sequence). V lost 5 bases and J lost 0; bases outside the gene matches: 4. The source of the sample is a study of CD8 T cells in ankylosing spondylitis. Findings and limits, study-wide: Several of the motif variants were reported before in synovial fluid and blood from reactive arthritis.

The TCR originated in a male donor with ankylosing spondylitis or in good health (not recorded which). V is TRBV15 and J is TRBJ2-1, with 7 nucleotides matching TRBD2. Material: blood, either unsorted or a sorted T cell fraction (not recorded which). This CDR3 reads CATSPWTSSYNEQFF. CDR3 in DNA: TGTGCCACCAGCCCCTGGACTAGCTCCTACAATGAGCAGTTCTTC.